The following is a T cell receptor beta chain sequence with its context. The data originate from a study of T cells in tumors after PD-1 blockade. Study details: Treatment was either pembrolizumab 200 mg every 3 weeks or cemiplimab 350 mg every 2 weeks.

TCRdb's copy holds only in-frame clones and misses some; the assay was immunoSEQ multiplex PCR. The repertoire holds around 49,000 clones, approximately 84% seen once, with about 4% in the top ten. Trimming took off 5 bases at V and 4 bases at J, with 6 bases between the two ends. Germline V gives CDR1 LGHDT, CDR2 YNNKEL (reference sequence). The length of the CDR3 is 12 residues. The receptor comes from a human donor with basal cell carcinoma. Here the sequenced sample was PBMCs, taken before anti-PD-1 treatment. J is TRBJ1-3 and V is TRBV3-1 (or the pseudogene TRBV3-2); D is uncertain. The CDR3 coding sequence is TGTGCCAGCAGCGACGGAGGAAACACCATATATTTT. Protein: CASSDGGNTIYF.